This T cell receptor (beta chain) was recovered during a study of blood T cell repertoires in COVID-19 (dated by TCRdb to the early 2020s). Background for the entire study: Samples covering the acute and convalescent phases of COVID-19 were provided by collaborators in the United States, Italy and Spain. Deeply sampled blood TCRbeta repertoires from subjects exposed to, actively infected with, or recovered from COVID-19 were included in the dataset. The material from the prospective study consisted of cDNA or gDNA derived from T cells, B-cell-depleted T cells, or PBMCs. Samples came from the ongoing ImmuneRACE study (first 160 participants) plus 1,254 subjects from 6 global collaborators. A freely available public database, intended as a resource for researchers studying the immune response to SARS-CoV-2, is where the repertoires were released. HLA class I and class II types, where available, came from metadata supplied by the sample provider rather than from assay-based typing. A de-identified subject ID, COVID-19 status, age in years and sex were almost always included in the sample metadata.

Participants in the prospective study were aged about 18 to 95 years, lived in under 30 United States geographic areas, and enrolled through a virtual design. In the prospective study, participants were assigned to cohorts based on the clinical history participants reported in a screening survey and a study questionnaire. Each participant in the prospective study had whole blood, serum and a nasopharyngeal or oropharyngeal swab collected by mobile phlebotomists. Participants in the prospective study had the option to provide additional blood draws and questionnaires over an approximately 2-month period. Blood samples from the prospective study were shipped frozen or at room temperature prior to DNA extraction. This clone has just one count. The specificity of this receptor is unknown. Per-base qualities were not stored, and no clone one base away is much larger. V is clipped by 2 bases and J by 9 bases, and the sequence between their germline boundaries is 8 bases long. Sequences LNHDA (CDR1) and SQIVND (CDR2) are obtained from the germline V gene (reference sequence). Measured from the cysteine to the phenylalanine, the CDR3 is 13 residues long. Only the CDR3 DNA is retained, 39 bases long and in frame from the first base.

TCRbeta CDR3 regions were amplified from genomic DNA using the immunoSEQ Assay, a bias-controlled multiplex PCR. The authors processed their data as follows. Within the assay, amplification of reference gene primers was used to estimate how many nucleated cells each sample contained. To quantify the absolute abundance of each unique TCRbeta CDR3 rearrangement, sequence reads were collapsed and filtered. Productive Simpson clonality was computed per sample as the square root of Simpson's diversity index over productive rearrangements. The immuneACCESS repertoire file appears here via TCRdb, limited to in-frame rearrangements. These files lack a portion of the clones; in checked studies, under half of the deficit traces to unresolved V genes, and the cause of the others is not known. The V and J calls and clone size were taken over from that table, and D and trimming were inferred from the DNA. This sample is represented by approximately 65,000 clones; approximately 80% of them were singletons. The leading ten clones occupy 3.8% of the sample.

Here is what the overall study found, with its caveats: Clinical and demographic metadata were provided uncurated, with the amount varying by source and participant.

The rearranged segments are TRBV19 and TRBJ1-6, with the D gene not clear enough to name. The sequence was collected from a woman in her thirties or forties with acute COVID-19. The sequenced material came from PBMCs or T cells enriched from blood (not recorded which). For the CDR3, the sequence is CASSIPGVSPLHF. The sequenced DNA: TGTGCCAGTAGTATACCGGGAGTTTCACCCCTCCACTTT.